This is a list of T cell receptor beta chains from one sample in a study of blood T cell repertoires in COVID-19. Generated by immunoSEQ multiplex PCR, the TCRdb table keeps only in-frame clones and is missing some. The table has a few hundred thousand clones, approximately 90% seen once; the top ten hold roughly 0.86%. Sequencing input: PBMCs or T cells enriched from blood (not recorded which). All receptors come from a woman aged 35 to 49 who had been exposed to COVID-19. Both conserved end residues are part of each CDR3. D genes are given only for firm matches. Size is stated for part of the rows, as once, few or many counts, or as a class when the clone is expanded.

. TRBJ1-3 . TRBV3-1/TRBV3-2 CASNSKGIGNTIYF TGTGCCAGCAACTCCAAGGGGATCGGAAACACCATATATTTT
once TRBJ1-1 TRBD1 TRBV2 CASRQGARIAFF TGTGCCAGCAGACAGGGGGCGCGGATAGCTTTCTTT
. TRBJ1-4 . TRBV2 CASSDRAVKTTNEKLFF TGTGCCAGCAGTGACAGGGCAGTAAAAACAACTAATGAAAAACTGTTTTTT
. TRBJ2-7 TRBD1 TRBV2 CASSTGQGFYEQYF TGTGCCAGCAGCACCGGACAGGGGTTCTACGAGCAGTACTTC
. TRBJ2-1 . TRBV24-1 CATSDSRRSYNEQFF TGTGCCACCAGTGACTCTAGGCGGTCCTACAATGAGCAGTTCTTC
. TRBJ2-1 TRBD1 TRBV5-6 CASSLRSWDRAYNEQFF TGTGCCAGCAGCTTACGATCTTGGGACAGGGCTTACAATGAGCAGTTCTTC
. TRBJ1-1 TRBD1 TRBV12-3/TRBV12-4 CASSYRGQAFF TGTGCCAGCAGTTACAGGGGGCAGGCTTTCTTT
. TRBJ2-5 . TRBV7-6 CASSLVLGALETQYF TGTGCCAGCAGCTTAGTGTTGGGGGCTTTAGAGACCCAGTACTTC
. TRBJ2-2 TRBD1 TRBV9 CASSPRTGANTGELFF TGTGCCAGCAGCCCTCGGACAGGGGCTAACACCGGGGAGCTGTTTTTT
. TRBJ2-2 TRBD1 TRBV6-5 CASSFRQGGTGELFF TGTGCCAGCAGTTTCCGACAGGGCGGCACCGGGGAGCTGTTTTTT
. TRBJ2-3 TRBD2 TRBV19 CASSISPGLAGTDTQYF TGTGCCAGTAGTATAAGCCCCGGACTAGCGGGAACAGATACGCAGTATTTT
. TRBJ1-5 . TRBV7-3 CASSPYGGDQPQHF TGTGCCAGCAGCCCCTACGGGGGGGATCAGCCCCAGCATTTT
. TRBJ1-5 TRBD1 TRBV29-1 CSVVTGGSDQPQHF TGCAGCGTTGTCACAGGGGGCTCGGATCAGCCCCAGCATTTT
. TRBJ2-7 TRBD2 TRBV5-8 CASSFRGLAGGYEQYF TGTGCCAGCAGCTTTAGGGGACTAGCGGGAGGCTACGAGCAGTACTTC
. TRBJ2-3 TRBD1 TRBV2 CASSLGQGADTQYF TGTGCCAGCAGTCTGGGACAGGGGGCAGATACGCAGTATTTT
. TRBJ2-3 . TRBV14 CASSTITSSSTDTQYF TGTGCCAGCAGCACCATCACTAGCAGCAGCACAGATACGCAGTATTTT
. TRBJ1-1 . TRBV19 CASSKGQRANTEAFF TGTGCCAGTAGTAAAGGACAGCGAGCGAACACTGAAGCTTTCTTT
. TRBJ2-1 TRBD2 TRBV5-1 CASSLARWGGVSYNEQFF TGCGCCAGCAGCTTGGCCCGCTGGGGGGGGGTTTCCTACAATGAGCAGTTCTTC
. TRBJ1-1 . TRBV30 CAWRPTGNTEAFF TGTGCCTGGAGGCCGACAGGGAACACTGAAGCTTTCTTT
. TRBJ1-2 . TRBV19 CASTSGLNGGYTF TGTGCCAGTACCTCGGGTCTTAATGGGGGCTACACCTTC
. TRBJ1-1 . TRBV15 CATSRKPASTEAFF TGTGCCACCAGCCGTAAGCCTGCGAGCACTGAAGCTTTCTTT
. TRBJ1-5 . TRBV6-5 CASSYLGGQPQHF TGTGCCAGCAGTTATTTGGGAGGACAGCCCCAGCATTTT
. TRBJ1-1 . TRBV2 CASTGSPEAFF TGTGCCAGCACAGGCAGCCCTGAAGCTTTCTTT
. TRBJ1-2 TRBD1 TRBV19 CASRGPGTDYGYTF TGTGCCAGTAGGGGGCCGGGGACAGACTATGGCTACACCTTC
. TRBJ1-3 TRBD1 TRBV7-2 CASSLRGTGGSGNTIYF TGTGCCAGCAGCTTAAGGGGGACAGGGGGCTCTGGAAACACCATATATTTT
. TRBJ1-6 TRBD1 TRBV18 CASATAQGSNSPLHF TGTGCCAGCGCCACCGCACAGGGGAGTAATTCACCCCTCCACTTT
. TRBJ1-1 . TRBV7-9 CASSLPSGGTEAFF TGTGCCAGCAGCTTACCATCAGGTGGCACTGAAGCTTTCTTT
. TRBJ1-5 . TRBV5-5 CASSVESGDQPQHF TGTGCCAGCAGCGTGGAATCGGGGGATCAGCCCCAGCATTTT
. TRBJ2-1 . TRBV25-1 CASSEYEGLGNNEQFF TGTGCCAGCAGTGAATATGAGGGACTGGGGAACAATGAGCAGTTCTTC
. TRBJ2-1 TRBD2 TRBV24-1 CATSDPLAGSSYNEQFF TGTGCCACCAGTGACCCCCTAGCGGGCTCCTCCTACAATGAGCAGTTCTTC
few TRBJ2-7 . TRBV30 CAWAPVPRYEQYF TGTGCCTGGGCACCGGTGCCCCGCTACGAGCAGTACTTC
. TRBJ2-3 TRBD1 TRBV7-2 CASSPGGTRDTQYF TGTGCCAGCAGCCCAGGGGGTACCAGAGATACGCAGTATTTT
. TRBJ1-1 . TRBV29-1 CSVGGADTEAFF TGCAGCGTTGGTGGGGCGGACACTGAAGCTTTCTTT
few TRBJ1-5 . TRBV6-6 CASSYSTQGRQPQHF TGTGCCAGCAGTTACTCGACTCAGGGAAGGCAGCCCCAGCATTTT
. TRBJ1-4 . TRBV5-1 CASSLAVSATNEKLFF TGCGCCAGCAGCTTGGCCGTATCTGCAACTAATGAAAAACTGTTTTTT
. TRBJ1-5 . TRBV19 CASSRDFNQPQHF TGTGCCAGTAGTAGGGACTTCAATCAGCCCCAGCATTTT
. TRBJ2-5 . TRBV7-9 CASSLGVLTQETQYF TGTGCCAGCAGCTTAGGAGTTTTAACCCAAGAGACCCAGTACTTC
once TRBJ2-3 . TRBV11-3 CASSLDLGARTDTQYF TGTGCCAGCAGCTTAGATCTGGGAGCCCGGACAGATACGCAGTATTTT
. TRBJ1-1 . TRBV7-9 CASNLVGRRFTEAFF TGTGCCAGCAACCTGGTGGGGCGTCGGTTCACTGAAGCTTTCTTT
. TRBJ2-5 TRBD2 TRBV4-3 CASSQVGNSGRETQYF TGCGCCAGCAGCCAAGTCGGGAATAGCGGGAGAGAGACCCAGTACTTC
. TRBJ2-1 TRBD2 TRBV4-1 CASSRVESAGGHNEQFF TGCGCCAGCAGCCGGGTTGAGTCGGCGGGAGGGCACAATGAGCAGTTCTTC
once TRBJ2-5 . TRBV6-5 CASLRGALQETQYF TGTGCCAGCCTTCGGGGGGCCCTACAAGAGACCCAGTACTTC
. TRBJ2-7 TRBD2 TRBV11-2 CASSLVGVAGGGYSYEQYF TGTGCCAGCAGCTTAGTAGGCGTGGCGGGGGGCGGGTACTCCTACGAGCAGTACTTC
. TRBJ1-5 TRBD1 TRBV10-3 CAISPGQGGQPQHF TGTGCCATCAGTCCTGGACAGGGAGGGCAGCCCCAGCATTTT
once TRBJ1-2 TRBD1 TRBV11-2 CASSKTGFQGANYGYTF TGTGCCAGCAGCAAAACAGGGTTCCAGGGGGCAAACTATGGCTACACCTTC
. TRBJ1-2 . TRBV3-1/TRBV3-2 CASSSQNNYGYTF TGTGCCAGCAGCTCACAGAATAACTATGGCTACACCTTC
. TRBJ1-1 . TRBV4-3 CASSQGGVFNTEAFF TGCGCCAGCAGCCAGGGGGGAGTGTTCAACACTGAAGCTTTCTTT
. TRBJ1-4 . TRBV5-1 CASSLAGGKLFF TGCGCCAGCAGCTTGGCCGGGGGAAAACTGTTTTTT
. TRBJ1-1 . TRBV5-1 CASRYGNTEAFF TGCGCCAGCAGGTATGGCAACACTGAAGCTTTCTTT